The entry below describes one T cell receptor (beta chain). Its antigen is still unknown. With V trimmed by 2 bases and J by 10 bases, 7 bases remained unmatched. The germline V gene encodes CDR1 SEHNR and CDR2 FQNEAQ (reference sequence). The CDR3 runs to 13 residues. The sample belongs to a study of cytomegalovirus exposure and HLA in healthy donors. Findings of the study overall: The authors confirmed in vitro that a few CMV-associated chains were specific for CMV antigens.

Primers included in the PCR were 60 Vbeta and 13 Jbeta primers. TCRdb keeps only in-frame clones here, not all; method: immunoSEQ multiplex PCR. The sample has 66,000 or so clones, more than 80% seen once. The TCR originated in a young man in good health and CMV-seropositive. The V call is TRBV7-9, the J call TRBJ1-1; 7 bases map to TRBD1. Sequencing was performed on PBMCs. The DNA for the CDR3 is TGTGCCAGCAGCTTAAGACAGGGCTGGGGAGCTTTCTTT. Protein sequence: CASSLRQGWGAFF.